This TCR beta chain derives from a study of PD-1 blockade in classical Hodgkin lymphoma. Regarding the study as a whole: With CD4+ cells, TCR diversity rose significantly by C4D1, but not with CD8+ cells. Those achieving complete response showed baseline diversity like newly diagnosed patients.

With respect to this clone: The antigen remains undetermined.

The time point: cycle 4 day 1 (C4D1), after less than seven weeks of nivolumab. Autologous stem cell transplantation was followed by relapse in every patient, and brentuximab vedotin exposure varied. Assay used: immunoSEQ multiplex PCR; TCRdb lists only in-frame clones, some missing. The repertoire has about 27,000 clones, about 72% of them found once; the top ten carry less than 4.5%. V shed 2 bases, J shed 10 bases, and the junction held 6 bases outside the gene matches. Germline lookup yields CDR1 SGHRS and CDR2 YFSETQ. The CDR3 totals 14 residues. The specimen was peripheral blood mononuclear cells (PBMCs), collected before the fourth cycle of nivolumab. This TCR came from a human donor with classical Hodgkin lymphoma. The chain recombines TRBV5-1 with TRBJ1-6; 7 bases are shared with TRBD1. The CDR3: CASSLTGEGSPLHF. The CDR3 coding sequence is TGCGCCAGCAGCTTAACAGGGGAGGGCTCACCCCTCCACTTT.